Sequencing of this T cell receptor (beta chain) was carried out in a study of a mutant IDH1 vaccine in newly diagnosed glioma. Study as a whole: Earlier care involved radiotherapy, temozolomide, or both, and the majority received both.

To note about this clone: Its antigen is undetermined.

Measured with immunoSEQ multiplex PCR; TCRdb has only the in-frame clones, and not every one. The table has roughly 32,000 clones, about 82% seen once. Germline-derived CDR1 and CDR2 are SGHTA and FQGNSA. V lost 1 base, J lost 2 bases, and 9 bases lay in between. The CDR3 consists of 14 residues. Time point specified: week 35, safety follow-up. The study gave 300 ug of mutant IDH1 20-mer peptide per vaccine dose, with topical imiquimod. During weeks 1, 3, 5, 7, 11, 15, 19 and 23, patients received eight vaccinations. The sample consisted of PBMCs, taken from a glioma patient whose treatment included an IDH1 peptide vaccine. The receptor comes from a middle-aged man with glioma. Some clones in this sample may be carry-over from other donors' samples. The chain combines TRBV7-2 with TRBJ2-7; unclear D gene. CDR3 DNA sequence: TGTGCCAGCAGCTTAGAACCTCTACCCTACGAGCAGTACTTC. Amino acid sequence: CASSLEPLPYEQYF. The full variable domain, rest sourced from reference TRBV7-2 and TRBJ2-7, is GAGVSQSPSNKVTEKGKDVELRCDPISGHTALYWYRQSLGQGLEFLIYFQGNSAPDKSGLPSDRFSAERTGGSVSTLTIQRTQQEDSAVYLCASSLEPLPYEQYFGPGTRLTVT.